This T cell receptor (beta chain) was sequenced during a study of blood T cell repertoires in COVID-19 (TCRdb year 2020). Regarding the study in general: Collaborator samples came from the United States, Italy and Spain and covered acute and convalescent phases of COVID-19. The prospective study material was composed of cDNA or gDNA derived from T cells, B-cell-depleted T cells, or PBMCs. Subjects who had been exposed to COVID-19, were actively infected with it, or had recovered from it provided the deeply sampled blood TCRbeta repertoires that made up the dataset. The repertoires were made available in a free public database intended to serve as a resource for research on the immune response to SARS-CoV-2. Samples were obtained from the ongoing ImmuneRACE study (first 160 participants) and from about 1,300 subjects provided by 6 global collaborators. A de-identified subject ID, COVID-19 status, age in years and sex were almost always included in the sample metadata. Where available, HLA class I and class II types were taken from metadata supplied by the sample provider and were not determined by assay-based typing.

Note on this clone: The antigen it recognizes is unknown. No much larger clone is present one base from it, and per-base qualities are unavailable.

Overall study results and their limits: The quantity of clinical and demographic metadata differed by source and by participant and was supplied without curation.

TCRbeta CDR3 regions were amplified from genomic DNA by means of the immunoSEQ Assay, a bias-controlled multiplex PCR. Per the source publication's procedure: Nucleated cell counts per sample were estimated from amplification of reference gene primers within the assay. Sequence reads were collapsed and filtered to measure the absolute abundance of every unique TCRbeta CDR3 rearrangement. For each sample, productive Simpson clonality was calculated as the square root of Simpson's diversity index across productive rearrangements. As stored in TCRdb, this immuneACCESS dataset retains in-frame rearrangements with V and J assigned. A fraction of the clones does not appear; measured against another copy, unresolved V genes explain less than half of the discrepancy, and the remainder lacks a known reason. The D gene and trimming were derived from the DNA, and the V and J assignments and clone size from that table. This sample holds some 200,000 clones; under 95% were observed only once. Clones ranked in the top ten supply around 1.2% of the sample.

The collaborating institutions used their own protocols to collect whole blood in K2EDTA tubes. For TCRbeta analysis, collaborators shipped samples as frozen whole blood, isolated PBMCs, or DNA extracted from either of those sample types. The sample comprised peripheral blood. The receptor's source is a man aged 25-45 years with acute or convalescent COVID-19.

The sequenced DNA: TGTGCTAGTGGTTTGGTACAGGGGACAGCAAGTCTTAACTATGGCTACACCTTC. The resulting protein is CASGLVQGTASLNYGYTF. Here the chain combines TRBV12-5 and TRBJ1-2, with 7 bases in between that match TRBD1. The germline V gene provides CDR1 LGHNT and CDR2 FRNRAP. Ends trimmed: V by 0 bases, J by 1 base; bases unmatched to a gene: 11. The CDR3 contains 18 residues, cysteine and phenylalanine counted. The entry retains the CDR3 DNA only, 54 bases that are in frame from base 1.